A selection of T cell receptor beta chains follows, all from one sample in a study of T-cell memory formation after mild COVID-19. Each CDR3 protein gets one entry after TCRdb re-called the 5' RACE reads with MiXCR. The sample consists of about 340,000 distinct CDR3 sequences, less than 20% of them appearing once. The specimen sequenced was PBMCs or a T cell subset sorted from them (not recorded which). These receptors were obtained from a man aged 18 to 29 who had mild COVID-19 (a few samples of this study predate the infection). Cell type and time point are not known. Each CDR3 is given with its conserved first and last residue.

V gene	J gene	CDR3 protein
TRBV5-1	TRBJ2-1	CASRLEGGAGYNEQFF
TRBV4-3	TRBJ2-1	CASSQDPLYNEQFF
TRBV20-1	TRBJ2-3	CSARVVGRSTDTQYF
TRBV4-3	TRBJ2-2	CASSQDRRTGELFF
TRBV4-3	TRBJ2-3	CASSQDRFDTQYF
TRBV5-1	TRBJ2-7	CASSHPGQGYEQYF
TRBV24-1	TRBJ2-5	CATSASRAGETQYF
TRBV4-1	TRBJ2-7	CASSQAGPGSSYEQYF
TRBV3-1	TRBJ2-7	CASSGRLSFYEQYF
TRBV4-2	TRBJ1-6	CASSQEPLDGINSPLHF
TRBV14	TRBJ2-1	CASSQVPASGQFF
TRBV5-1	TRBJ1-1	CASSLAGLGLGTEAFF
TRBV30	TRBJ2-5	CAWIGPRETQYF
TRBV6-2/TRBV6-3	TRBJ2-6	CASTTNKPGRPGANVLTF
TRBV12-3/TRBV12-4	TRBJ2-5	CASSQSETQYF
TRBV2	TRBJ1-6	CASNAEGVDSPLHF
TRBV24-1	TRBJ2-1	CATSDGLAEYNEQFF
TRBV7-2	TRBJ1-1	CASLKVGNTEAFF
TRBV10-3	TRBJ2-6	CAIEQVGANVLTF
TRBV5-1	TRBJ2-5	CASSLESYAGETQYF
TRBV5-1	TRBJ2-3	CASSLVGPDTQYF
TRBV9	TRBJ1-2	CASSVGTVYNYGYTF
TRBV4-3	TRBJ1-2	CASSQVDREGGYTF
TRBV4-3	TRBJ2-7	CASSQDRTEGYEQYF
TRBV7-6	TRBJ2-5	CASSLAGTVGGTQYF
TRBV3-1	TRBJ1-2	CASSQGGVAGGYTF
TRBV6-5	TRBJ2-5	CASSYPGTSGETQYF
TRBV18	TRBJ2-3	CASSWGRLTDTQYF
TRBV12-3/TRBV12-4	TRBJ2-3	CASSPRQGSTDTQYF
TRBV5-5	TRBJ1-5	CASSPSGGQPQHF
TRBV18	TRBJ2-7	CASSPGFGLAVYEQYF
TRBV12-3/TRBV12-4	TRBJ2-7	CASSPFTGTSGAYEQYF
TRBV4-3	TRBJ2-7	CASSQYWGTETYEQYF
TRBV24-1	TRBJ2-5	CATRAGDQETQYF
TRBV10-3	TRBJ2-7	CAISVDSHEQYF
TRBV4-1	TRBJ1-5	CASSPPTTGQPQHF
TRBV20-1	TRBJ1-5	CSAGEGGSDQPQHF
TRBV9	TRBJ1-3	CASSVDQQSGNTIYF
TRBV11-1	TRBJ1-1	CASSWRGERVEAFF
TRBV12-3/TRBV12-4	TRBJ2-3	CASSFWGGADTQYF
TRBV6-2/TRBV6-3	TRBJ1-5	CASRAPQIPQHF